This T cell receptor beta chain stems from a study of PD-1 blockade in classical Hodgkin lymphoma. Study-wide results and limits: Repertoire differences have undefined causes, possibly disease activity or prior therapy. By C4D1, diversity of CD4+ TCRs had risen significantly, whereas that of CD8+ TCRs had not. Healthy donors were reported to have higher baseline TCR diversity than newly diagnosed patients. Patients with a complete response exhibited baseline diversity comparable to newly diagnosed patients.

CDR1 and CDR2 from the germline V gene are LNHNV and YYDKDF (reference sequence). V was clipped by 3 bases and J by 4 bases, with 15 bases between them. This CDR3 is built from 16 residues. Every patient relapsed after autologous stem cell transplantation, and brentuximab vedotin exposure varied. Only in-frame clones appear in the TCRdb table, and some are missing; sequencing was by immunoSEQ multiplex PCR. The sample yields over 70,000 clones, about nine tenths seen once. Regarding this clone: What it binds is unknown.

The sequence derives from a human donor with classical Hodgkin lymphoma. The chain has TRBV15 and TRBJ1-4; D is perhaps TRBD1 (5 bases). The starting material was peripheral blood mononuclear cells (PBMCs), obtained at baseline. CDR3 bases: TGTGCCACCAGCAGGGTAGCCGGGACCTATAATGAAAAACTGTTTTTT. As protein: CATSRVAGTYNEKLFF.